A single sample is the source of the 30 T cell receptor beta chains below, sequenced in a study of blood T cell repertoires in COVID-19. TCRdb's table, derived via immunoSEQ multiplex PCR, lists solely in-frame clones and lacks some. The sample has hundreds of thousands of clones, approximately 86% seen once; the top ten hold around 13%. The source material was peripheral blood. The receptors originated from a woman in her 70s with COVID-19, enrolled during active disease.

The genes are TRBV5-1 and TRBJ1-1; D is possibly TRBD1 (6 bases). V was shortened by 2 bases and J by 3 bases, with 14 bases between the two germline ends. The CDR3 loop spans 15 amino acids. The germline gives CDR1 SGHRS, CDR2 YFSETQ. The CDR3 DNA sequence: TGCGCCAGCAGCTTATCGACAGGCCATGACACTGAAGCTTTCTTT. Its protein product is CASSLSTGHDTEAFF.

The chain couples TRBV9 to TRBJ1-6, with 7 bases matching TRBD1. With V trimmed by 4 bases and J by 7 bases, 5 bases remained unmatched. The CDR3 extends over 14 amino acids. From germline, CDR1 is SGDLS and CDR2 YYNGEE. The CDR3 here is CASSQTGRNSPLHF. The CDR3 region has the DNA TGTGCCAGCAGCCAGACAGGGAGGAATTCACCCCTCCACTTT.

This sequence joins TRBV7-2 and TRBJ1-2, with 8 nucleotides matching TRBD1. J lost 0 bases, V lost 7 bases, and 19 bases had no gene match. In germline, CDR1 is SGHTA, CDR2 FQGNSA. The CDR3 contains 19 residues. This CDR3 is CASTRRRTGGIGANYGYTF. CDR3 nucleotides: TGTGCCAGCACCCGACGGCGTACAGGGGGAATTGGTGCTAACTATGGCTACACCTTC. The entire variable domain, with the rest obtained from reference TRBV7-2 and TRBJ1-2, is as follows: GAGVSQSPSNKVTEKGKDVELRCDPISGHTALYWYRQSLGQGLEFLIYFQGNSAPDKSGLPSDRFSAERTGGSVSTLTIQRTQQEDSAVYLCASTRRRTGGIGANYGYTFGSGTRLTVV.

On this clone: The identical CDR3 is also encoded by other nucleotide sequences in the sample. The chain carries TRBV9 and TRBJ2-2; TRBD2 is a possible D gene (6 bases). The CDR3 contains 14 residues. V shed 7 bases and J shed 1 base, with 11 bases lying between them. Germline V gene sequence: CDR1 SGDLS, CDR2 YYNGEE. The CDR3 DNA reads TGTGCCAGCTCAGGCGGGGTGAACACCGGGGAGCTGTTTTTT. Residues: CASSGGVNTGELFF. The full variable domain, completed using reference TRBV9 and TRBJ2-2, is DSGVTQTPKHLITATGQRVTLRCSPRSGDLSVYWYQQSLDQGLQFLIQYYNGEERAKGNILERFSAQQFPDLHSELNLSSLELGDSALYFCASSGGVNTGELFFGEGSRLTVL.

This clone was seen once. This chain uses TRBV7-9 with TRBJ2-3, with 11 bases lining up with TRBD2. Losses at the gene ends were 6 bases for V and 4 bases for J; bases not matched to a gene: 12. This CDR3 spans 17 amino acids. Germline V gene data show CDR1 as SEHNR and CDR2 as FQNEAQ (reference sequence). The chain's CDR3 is CASRKPVLAGGSDTQYF. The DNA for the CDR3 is TGTGCCAGCAGAAAGCCAGTCCTAGCGGGGGGATCAGATACGCAGTATTTT.

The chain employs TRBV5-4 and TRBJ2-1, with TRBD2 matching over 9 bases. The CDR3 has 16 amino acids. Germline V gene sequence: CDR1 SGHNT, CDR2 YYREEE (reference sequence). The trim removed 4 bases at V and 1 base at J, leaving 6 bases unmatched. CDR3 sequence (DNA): TGTGCCAGCAGCCTTAGCGGGGGCGCATCCTACAATGAGCAGTTCTTC. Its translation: CASSLSGGASYNEQFF.

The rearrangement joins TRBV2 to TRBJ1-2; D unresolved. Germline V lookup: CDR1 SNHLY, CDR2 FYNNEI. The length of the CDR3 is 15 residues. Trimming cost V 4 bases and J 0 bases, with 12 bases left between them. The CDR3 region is CASSVQALANYGYTF. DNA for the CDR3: TGTGCCAGCAGTGTTCAGGCCTTAGCTAACTATGGCTACACCTTC.

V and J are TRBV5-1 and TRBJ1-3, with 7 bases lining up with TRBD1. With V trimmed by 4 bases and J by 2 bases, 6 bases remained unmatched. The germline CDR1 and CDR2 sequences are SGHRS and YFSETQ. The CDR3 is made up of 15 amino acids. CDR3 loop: CASSPTGAPGNTIYF. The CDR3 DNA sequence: TGCGCCAGCAGCCCTACAGGGGCTCCTGGAAACACCATATATTTT.

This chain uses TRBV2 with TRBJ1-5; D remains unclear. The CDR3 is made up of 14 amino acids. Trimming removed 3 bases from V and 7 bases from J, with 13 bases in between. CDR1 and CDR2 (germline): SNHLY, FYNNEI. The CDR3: CASSEVTVWQPQHF. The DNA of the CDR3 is TGTGCCAGCAGTGAGGTAACGGTCTGGCAGCCCCAGCATTTT.

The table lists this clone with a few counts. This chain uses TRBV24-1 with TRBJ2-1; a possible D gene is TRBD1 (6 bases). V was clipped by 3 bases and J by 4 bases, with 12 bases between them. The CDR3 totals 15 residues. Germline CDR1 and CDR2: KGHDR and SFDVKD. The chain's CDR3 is CATSDNTGLYNEQFF. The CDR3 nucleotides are TGTGCCACCAGTGATAACACAGGGTTATACAATGAGCAGTTCTTC.

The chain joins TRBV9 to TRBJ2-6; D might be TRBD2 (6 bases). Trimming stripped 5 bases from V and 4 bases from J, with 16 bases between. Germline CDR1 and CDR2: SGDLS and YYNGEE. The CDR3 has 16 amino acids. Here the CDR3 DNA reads TGTGCCAGCAGTGGGGACTCCACGAGGGGGGCCAACGTCCTGACTTTC. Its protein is CASSGDSTRGANVLTF.

CDR3 bases: TGTGCCAGCAGCCTCTTCGGGACAAATACTGAAGCTTTCTTT. This gives the protein CASSLFGTNTEAFF. The rearrangement uses TRBV14 and TRBJ1-1; D is perhaps TRBD1 (6 bases). Trimming pared 4 bases from V and 5 bases from J, leaving 14 bases between. The CDR3 runs to 14 residues. CDR1 SGHDN and CDR2 FVKESK come from the germline V gene.

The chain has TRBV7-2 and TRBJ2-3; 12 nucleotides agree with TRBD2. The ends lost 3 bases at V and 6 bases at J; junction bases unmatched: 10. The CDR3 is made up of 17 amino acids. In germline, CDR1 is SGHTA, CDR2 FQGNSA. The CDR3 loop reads CASSFRPGTSGWDTQYF. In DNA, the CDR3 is TGTGCCAGCAGCTTTCGTCCCGGGACTAGCGGGTGGGATACGCAGTATTTT.

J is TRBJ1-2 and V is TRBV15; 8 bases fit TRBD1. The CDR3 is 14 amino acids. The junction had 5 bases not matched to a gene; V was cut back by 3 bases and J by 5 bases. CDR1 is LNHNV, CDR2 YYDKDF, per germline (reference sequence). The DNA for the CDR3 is TGTGCCACCAGCAGGATAGACAGGGGTTATGGCTACACCTTC. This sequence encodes CATSRIDRGYGYTF.

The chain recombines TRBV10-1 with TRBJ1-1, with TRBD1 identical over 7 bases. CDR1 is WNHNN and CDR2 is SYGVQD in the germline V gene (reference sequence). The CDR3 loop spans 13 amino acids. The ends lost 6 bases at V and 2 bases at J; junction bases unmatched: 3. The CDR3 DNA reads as TGCGCCAGCAGGACAGGGACCAACACTGAAGCTTTCTTT. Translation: CASRTGTNTEAFF.

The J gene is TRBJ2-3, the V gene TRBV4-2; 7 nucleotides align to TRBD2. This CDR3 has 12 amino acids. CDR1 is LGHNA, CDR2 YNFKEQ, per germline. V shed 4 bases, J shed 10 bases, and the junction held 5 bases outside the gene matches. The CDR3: CASSLGGMAQYF. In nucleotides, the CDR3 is TGTGCCAGCAGCCTCGGGGGGATGGCGCAGTATTTT.

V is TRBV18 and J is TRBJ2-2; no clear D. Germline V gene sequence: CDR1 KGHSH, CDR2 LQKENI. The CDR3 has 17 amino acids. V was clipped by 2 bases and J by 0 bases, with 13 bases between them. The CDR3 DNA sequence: TGTGCCAGCTCACCAAATGGGCAGGTTTCGAACACCGGGGAGCTGTTTTTT. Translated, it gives CASSPNGQVSNTGELFF.

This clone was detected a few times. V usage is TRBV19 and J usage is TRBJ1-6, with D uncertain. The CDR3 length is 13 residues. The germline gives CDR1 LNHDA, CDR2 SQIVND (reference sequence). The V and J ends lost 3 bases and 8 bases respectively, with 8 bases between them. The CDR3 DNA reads TGTGCCAGTAGTATTGCCCGGGATTCACCCCTCCACTTT. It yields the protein CASSIARDSPLHF.

In DNA form, the CDR3 reads TGTGCCAGCAGCTCCCTCGGGGCACAGGGGTCCCACGAGCAGTACTTC. Its protein is CASSSLGAQGSHEQYF. The chain is built from TRBV7-9 and TRBJ2-7, with 7 bases aligning to TRBD1. Germline V gives CDR1 SEHNR, CDR2 FQNEAQ (reference sequence). The CDR3 runs to 16 residues. V gave up 4 bases and J gave up 5 bases; unmatched junction bases: 14.

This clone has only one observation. The CDR3 protein is CASQTSRRADTQYF. For the CDR3, the DNA is TGTGCCAGCCAGACATCCAGAAGAGCAGATACGCAGTATTTT. The V gene is TRBV7-9, the J gene TRBJ2-3; D is unresolved. This CDR3 is 14 amino acids long. V was clipped by 8 bases and J by 4 bases, with 16 bases between them. Germline loops: CDR1 SEHNR, CDR2 FQNEAQ (reference sequence). The whole variable domain, remainder taken from reference TRBV7-9 and TRBJ2-3, is DTGVSQNPRHKITKRGQNVTFRCDPISEHNRLYWYRQTLGQGPEFLTYFQNEAQLEKSRLLSDRFSAERPKGSFSTLEIQRTEQGDSAMYLCASQTSRRADTQYFGPGTRLTVL.

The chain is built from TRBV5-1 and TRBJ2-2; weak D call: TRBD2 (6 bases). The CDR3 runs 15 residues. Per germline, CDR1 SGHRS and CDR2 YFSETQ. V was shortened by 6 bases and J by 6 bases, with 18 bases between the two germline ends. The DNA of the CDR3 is TGCGCCAGCAAGGAGGCCGACGGCGGGGCCGGGGAGCTGTTTTTT. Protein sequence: CASKEADGGAGELFF. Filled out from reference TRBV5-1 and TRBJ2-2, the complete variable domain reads KAGVTQTPRYLIKTRGQQVTLSCSPISGHRSVSWYQQTPGQGLQFLFEYFSETQRNKGNFPGRFSGRQFSNSRSEMNVSTLELGDSALYLCASKEADGGAGELFFGEGSRLTVL.

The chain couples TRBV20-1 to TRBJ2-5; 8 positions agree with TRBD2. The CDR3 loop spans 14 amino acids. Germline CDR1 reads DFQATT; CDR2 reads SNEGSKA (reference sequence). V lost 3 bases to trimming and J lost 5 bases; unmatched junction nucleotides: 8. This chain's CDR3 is CSASIAGNRETQYF. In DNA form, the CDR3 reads TGCAGTGCTAGTATAGCGGGGAATCGGGAGACCCAGTACTTC.

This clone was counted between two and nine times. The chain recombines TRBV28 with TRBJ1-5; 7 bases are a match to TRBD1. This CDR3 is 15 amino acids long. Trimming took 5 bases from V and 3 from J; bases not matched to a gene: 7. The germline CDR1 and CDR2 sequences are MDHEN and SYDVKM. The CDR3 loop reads CASSQTGTHNQPQHF. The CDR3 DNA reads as TGTGCCAGCAGTCAGACAGGGACCCACAATCAGCCCCAGCATTTT.

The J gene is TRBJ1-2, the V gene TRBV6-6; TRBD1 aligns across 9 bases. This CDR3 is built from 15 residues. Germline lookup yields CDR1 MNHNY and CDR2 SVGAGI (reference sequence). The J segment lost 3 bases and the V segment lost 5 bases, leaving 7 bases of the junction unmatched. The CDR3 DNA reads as TGTGCCAGCAGTCCCGGGACAGGGCCAGACTATGGCTACACCTTC. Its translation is CASSPGTGPDYGYTF.

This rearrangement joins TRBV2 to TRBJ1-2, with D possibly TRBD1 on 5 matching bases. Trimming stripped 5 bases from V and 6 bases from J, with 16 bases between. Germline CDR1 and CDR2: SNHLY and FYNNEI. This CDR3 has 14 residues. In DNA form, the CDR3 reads TGTGCCAGCAGTCCCACGGGGGGTTCAGATGGCTACACCTTC. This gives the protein CASSPTGGSDGYTF.

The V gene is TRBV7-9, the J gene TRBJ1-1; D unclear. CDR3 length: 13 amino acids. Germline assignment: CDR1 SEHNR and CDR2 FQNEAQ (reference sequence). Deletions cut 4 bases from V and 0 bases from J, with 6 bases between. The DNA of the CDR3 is TGTGCCAGCAGCTCGTCGGTGAACACTGAAGCTTTCTTT. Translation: CASSSSVNTEAFF.

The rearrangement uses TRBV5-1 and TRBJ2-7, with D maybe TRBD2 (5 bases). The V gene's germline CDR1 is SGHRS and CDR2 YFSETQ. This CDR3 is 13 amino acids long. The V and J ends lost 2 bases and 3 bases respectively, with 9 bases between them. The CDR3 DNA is TGCGCCAGCAGCTTTGTCGGGGTCTACGAGCAGTACTTC. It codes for CASSFVGVYEQYF.

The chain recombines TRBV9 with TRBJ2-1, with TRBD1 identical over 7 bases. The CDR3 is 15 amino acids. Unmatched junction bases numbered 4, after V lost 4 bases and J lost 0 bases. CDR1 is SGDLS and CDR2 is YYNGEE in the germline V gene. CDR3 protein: CASSPPGGSYNEQFF. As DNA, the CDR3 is TGTGCCAGCAGCCCCCCAGGGGGCTCCTACAATGAGCAGTTCTTC.

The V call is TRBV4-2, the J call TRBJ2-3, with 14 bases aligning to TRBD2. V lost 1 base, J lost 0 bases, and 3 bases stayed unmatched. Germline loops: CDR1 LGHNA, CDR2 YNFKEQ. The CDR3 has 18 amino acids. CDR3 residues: CASSQGLAGGPSTDTQYF. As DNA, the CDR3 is TGTGCCAGCAGCCAAGGACTAGCGGGGGGGCCAAGCACAGATACGCAGTATTTT.

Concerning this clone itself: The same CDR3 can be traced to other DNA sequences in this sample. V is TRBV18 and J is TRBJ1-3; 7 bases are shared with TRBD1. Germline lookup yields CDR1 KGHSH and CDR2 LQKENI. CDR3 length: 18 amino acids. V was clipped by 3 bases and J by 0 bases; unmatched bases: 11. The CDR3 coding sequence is TGTGCCAGCTCACCCACTCCGACAGGGCCTAGCTCTGGAAACACCATATATTTT. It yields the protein CASSPTPTGPSSGNTIYF.